Below are 24 T cell receptor beta chains sequenced from a single sample in a study of control samples from healthy donors and cancer patients. Using immunoSEQ multiplex PCR, the repertoire was profiled, and TCRdb retains in-frame clones only, with some absent. The sample lists about 220,000 clones, about 95% occurring once. Sequencing was carried out using blood. The receptors were sampled from a middle-aged man in good health.

The chain couples TRBV3-1 (or the pseudogene TRBV3-2) to TRBJ1-2; TRBD1 aligns across 7 bases. CDR1 and CDR2 from the germline V gene are LGHDT and YNNKEL (reference sequence). V lost 4 bases, J lost 2 bases, and 1 base stayed unmatched. The CDR3 runs to 13 residues. CDR3 bases: TGTGCCAGCAGCCTACAGGGGAACTATGGCTACACCTTC. This sequence encodes CASSLQGNYGYTF.

The V gene is TRBV9, the J gene TRBJ1-2; 7 bases line up with TRBD1. In germline, CDR1 is SGDLS, CDR2 YYNGEE. This CDR3 has 15 amino acids. With 4 bases clipped from V and 0 bases from J, the junction kept 6 bases outside the gene matches. The CDR3 region has the DNA TGTGCCAGCAGCCCACAGGGGACGCCTAACTATGGCTACACCTTC. Encoded protein: CASSPQGTPNYGYTF. Together with reference TRBV9 and TRBJ1-2, the CDR3 gives the full variable domain: DSGVTQTPKHLITATGQRVTLRCSPRSGDLSVYWYQQSLDQGLQFLIQYYNGEERAKGNILERFSAQQFPDLHSELNLSSLELGDSALYFCASSPQGTPNYGYTFGSGTRLTVV.

The gene calls are TRBV29-1 and TRBJ2-1; D may be TRBD2 (6 bases). CDR1 SQVTM and CDR2 ANQGSEA come from the germline V gene. V shed 7 bases and J shed 10 bases, with 17 bases lying between them. The CDR3 sequence is 12 residues long. CDR3 residues: CSARSYRGEQFF. CDR3 nucleotides: TGCAGCGCACGGTCGTATCGGGGGGAGCAGTTCTTC.

The chain is built from TRBV18 and TRBJ1-2, with D possibly TRBD1 on 6 matching bases. V was clipped by 2 bases and J by 2 bases, with 18 bases between them. CDR1 is KGHSH, CDR2 LQKENI, per germline. The CDR3 contains 17 residues. CDR3 amino acids: CASSPGGSNRANYGYTF. CDR3 DNA sequence: TGTGCCAGCTCACCAGGGGGTTCAAACAGGGCCAACTATGGCTACACCTTC.

The chain has TRBV6-5 and TRBJ2-3; D may correspond to TRBD1 or TRBD2 (5 bases each). Germline V gene lookup returns CDR1 MNHEY and CDR2 SVGAGI. V was pared by 6 bases and J by 1 base, with 14 bases between. The CDR3 is 15 residues long. The CDR3 reads CASRAPGQGTDTQYF. As DNA, the CDR3 is TGTGCCAGCAGAGCCCCGGGGCAGGGCACAGATACGCAGTATTTT.

The chain carries TRBV27 and TRBJ2-7; D gene uncertain. This CDR3 has 14 amino acids. The germline V gene has CDR1 MNHEY and CDR2 SMNVEV (reference sequence). V was shortened by 5 bases and J by 0 bases, with 11 bases between the two germline ends. CDR3 in DNA: TGTGCCAGCAGTGCATGGTCAGGCTCCTACGAGCAGTACTTC. Translated, it gives CASSAWSGSYEQYF.

The rearrangement uses TRBV9 and TRBJ1-2; tentatively, D is TRBD1 (6 bases). In germline, CDR1 is SGDLS, CDR2 YYNGEE. The V end was cut by 3 bases, the J end by 8 bases, with 11 bases between. The CDR3 runs 12 residues. CDR3 nucleotide sequence: TGTGCCAGCAGCGGGGGGACACACGGCTACACCTTC. This codes for CASSGGTHGYTF.

The chain joins TRBV7-9 to TRBJ1-5; weak D call: TRBD1 (5 bases). V lost 3 bases and J 7 bases, leaving 10 bases between the germline ends. CDR3 length equals 13 residues. The germline V gene encodes CDR1 SEHNR and CDR2 FQNEAQ (reference sequence). The CDR3 sequence: CASSFQGTQPQHF. The CDR3 DNA follows: TGTGCCAGCAGCTTCCAGGGCACGCAGCCCCAGCATTTT.

With respect to this clone: The sample contains more than one DNA sequence encoding this CDR3. The gene calls are TRBV3-1 (or the pseudogene TRBV3-2) and TRBJ1-1; D uncertain. Germline lookup yields CDR1 LGHDT and CDR2 YNNKEL (reference sequence). CDR3 size: 12 residues. Deletions cut 1 base from V and 2 bases from J, with 2 bases between. CDR3 amino acids: CASSQVNTEAFF. CDR3 coding DNA: TGTGCCAGCAGCCAAGTAAACACTGAAGCTTTCTTT.

The rearrangement joins TRBV28 to TRBJ2-7, with D tentatively TRBD2 (7 bases). The ends were cut back, 5 bases at V and 8 bases at J, with 16 bases in the middle. This CDR3 contains 13 residues. Per the germline V gene, CDR1 is MDHEN and CDR2 is SYDVKM. The CDR3 nucleotides read TGTGCCAGCAGTCGTGGACTAGGGGGAAAGCAGTACGTC. It specifies CASSRGLGGKQYV.

The rearrangement joins TRBV18 to TRBJ2-7; 10 bases fit TRBD1. The CDR3 length is 13 residues. V lost 9 bases, J lost 3 bases, and 5 bases stayed unmatched. Per the germline V gene, CDR1 is KGHSH and CDR2 is LQKENI. CDR3: CASSGTGDYEQYF. The CDR3 region has the DNA TGTGCCAGTAGCGGGACAGGGGACTACGAGCAGTACTTC.

The CDR3 region is CASSRGGGRDTDTQYF. As DNA, the CDR3 is TGTGCCAGCAGTAGGGGGGGAGGCCGGGACACAGATACGCAGTATTTT. V and J are TRBV11-3 and TRBJ2-3, with D perhaps TRBD2 (7 bases). The CDR3 runs 16 residues. Germline CDR1 is SGHNT and CDR2 is YENEEA. Trimming removed 6 bases from V and 2 bases from J, with 18 bases in between.

The rearrangement joins TRBV3-1 (or the pseudogene TRBV3-2) to TRBJ1-5; D ambiguous. CDR3 length: 14 residues. Germline V CDR1 and CDR2: LGHDT, YNNKEL (reference sequence). V gave up 0 bases and J gave up 3 bases, with 6 bases separating them. This CDR3 reads CASSQEGPNQPQHF. CDR3 nucleotide sequence: TGTGCCAGCAGCCAAGAAGGACCCAATCAGCCCCAGCATTTT.

This rearrangement joins TRBV27 to TRBJ2-2; 8 nucleotides match TRBD2. V was pared by 5 bases and J by 1 base, with 3 bases of the junction left unmatched. CDR1 MNHEY and CDR2 SMNVEV come from the germline V gene (reference sequence). The CDR3 spans 15 residues. Here the CDR3 DNA reads TGTGCCAGCAGTCCCCGGGGGGGGAACACCGGGGAGCTGTTTTTT. Its translation: CASSPRGGNTGELFF.

The rearrangement links TRBV9 to TRBJ1-2; D call uncertain. The germline V and J ends were trimmed by 3 bases and 10 bases, with 13 bases remaining between them. CDR1 and CDR2 (germline): SGDLS, YYNGEE. The CDR3 covers 12 residues. The CDR3 here is CASSGHLRDYTF. CDR3 nucleotide sequence: TGTGCCAGCAGCGGACACCTTAGGGACTACACCTTC.

V usage is TRBV6-2 or TRBV6-3 and J usage is TRBJ1-1; possible D gene TRBD1, 6 bases. The CDR3 has 14 amino acids. Looked up from germline, CDR1 is MNHEY and CDR2 is SVGEGT. V lost 6 bases and J lost 3, with 14 bases in between. CDR3 sequence (DNA): TGTGCCAGCAGCGGCAGGGGTTTGCACACTGAAGCTTTCTTT. Amino acid sequence: CASSGRGLHTEAFF.

The V gene is TRBV12-3 or TRBV12-4, the J gene TRBJ2-7; D perhaps matches TRBD1 (6 bases). V lost 6 bases to trimming and J lost 6 bases, with 15 bases between them. The CDR3 has 13 amino acids. The CDR3 bases are TGTGCCAGCAGCTTAACCGACAGGAGCGAGCAGTACGTC. Protein: CASSLTDRSEQYV.

The chain is built from TRBV10-3 and TRBJ2-2, with 8 nucleotides matching TRBD1. CDR1 is ENHRY and CDR2 is SYGVKD in the germline V gene. V lost 3 bases, J lost 5 bases, and 5 bases stayed unmatched. CDR3 length equals 15 residues. This CDR3 is CAISDDRGLTGELFF. The DNA of the CDR3 is TGTGCCATCAGTGACGACAGGGGATTGACCGGGGAGCTGTTTTTT.

The chain has TRBV7-2 and TRBJ2-2; TRBD2 agrees at 12 bases. This CDR3 comprises 16 residues. CDR1 and CDR2 (germline): SGHTA, FQGNSA. V lost 4 bases, J lost 7 bases, and 7 bases stayed unmatched. The DNA of the CDR3 is TGTGCCAGCAGCTCGCCTAGCGGGGGGGCCTTCGGGGAGCTGTTTTTT. Amino acid sequence: CASSSPSGGAFGELFF.

J is TRBJ2-3 and V is TRBV7-2, with 8 nucleotides matching TRBD2. J lost 4 bases, V lost 5 bases, and 8 bases had no gene match. Germline V CDR1 and CDR2: SGHTA, FQGNSA. The CDR3 is 15 residues long. This CDR3 reads CASSVLAAGPDTQYF. CDR3 nucleotides: TGTGCCAGCAGCGTACTAGCGGCGGGCCCAGATACGCAGTATTTT.

This clone appeared a single time. The chain recombines TRBV28 with TRBJ2-3; 8 bases are a match to TRBD2. Germline trimming cut 3 bases from V and 2 bases from J; bases unmatched to any gene: 7. The CDR3 is 16 amino acids. The germline V gene has CDR1 MDHEN and CDR2 SYDVKM. The CDR3 loop is CASSFLTSGYTDTQYF. CDR3 DNA: TGTGCCAGCAGTTTCCTAACTAGCGGCTACACAGATACGCAGTATTTT.

The rearrangement uses TRBV9 and TRBJ1-1; D is uncertain. CDR1 SGDLS and CDR2 YYNGEE come from the germline V gene. This CDR3 spans 14 amino acids. Trimming removed 4 bases from V and 4 bases from J, with 14 bases in between. This chain's CDR3 is CASSPLFPPTEAFF. CDR3 nucleotides: TGTGCCAGCAGCCCCCTTTTCCCCCCCACTGAAGCTTTCTTT.

The rearrangement joins TRBV21-1 to TRBJ1-2; the D call of TRBD1 is as the table states it, not checked on the DNA. TRBV21-1 is termed a pseudogene. This CDR3 has 14 residues. The CDR3 spells CASSKRTANYGYTF. CDR3 sequence (DNA): TGTGCCAGCAGCAAGAGGACAGCTAACTATGGCTACACCTTC.

J is TRBJ1-2 and V is TRBV7-2, with D perhaps TRBD1 (5 bases). Germline CDR1 and CDR2: SGHTA and FQGNSA. V shed 3 bases and J shed 4 bases, with 15 bases lying between them. The CDR3 extends over 15 amino acids. The CDR3 region has the DNA TGTGCCAGCAGCTTCCCCGGCAGGGAAGGCTATGGCTACACCTTC. Translating it yields CASSFPGREGYGYTF.